What follows are 8 T cell receptor beta chains derived from one specimen sequenced in a study of Ad26.COV2.S vaccination and SARS-CoV-2 variants. Sequenced by immunoSEQ multiplex PCR; TCRdb stores in-frame clones only, minus some. Of approximately 480,000 clones detected, about 83% appear once; the ten largest clones hold around 13%. Treatment: 19 received Ad26.COV2.S at low or high dose, single or two shots; 5 received placebo; per-sample allocation not given. Repertoires come from day 63 after the first vaccine or placebo injection. The material sequenced was peripheral blood, taken in a trial of Ad26.COV2.S vaccine versus placebo. These receptor sequences come from a person between 18 and 59 years old who received the Ad26.COV2.S COVID-19 vaccine or a placebo.

The chain joins TRBV19 to TRBJ1-2, with 10 bases identical to TRBD1. J was trimmed by 3 bases and V by 5 bases; bases with no gene match: 12. The CDR3 extends over 17 amino acids. The germline gives CDR1 LNHDA, CDR2 SQIVND (reference sequence). For the CDR3, the DNA is TGTGCCAGTAGTTTGACGACAGGGGGCTTCATGGACTATGGCTACACCTTC. Encoded protein: CASSLTTGGFMDYGYTF.

This sequence joins TRBV19 and TRBJ1-4; 9 bases are shared with TRBD1. V lost 10 bases and J lost 7; bases outside the gene matches: 7. The CDR3 totals 13 residues. Germline-derived CDR1 and CDR2 are LNHDA and SQIVND (reference sequence). Here the CDR3 DNA reads TGTGCCACCGCGGACAGGGGTACTGAAAAACTGTTTTTT. It translates to CATADRGTEKLFF. Using reference TRBV19 and TRBJ1-4 for the parts outside the CDR3, the full variable domain is DGGITQSPKYLFRKEGQNVTLSCEQNLNHDAMYWYRQDPGQGLRLIYYSQIVNDFQKGDIAEGYSVSREKKESFPLTVTSAQKNPTAFYLCATADRGTEKLFFGSGTQLSVL.

The chain combines TRBV28 with TRBJ1-2; D not certain. Trimming took 10 bases from V and 0 from J, leaving 12 bases between them. CDR1 is MDHEN and CDR2 is SYDVKM in the germline V gene. CDR3 length: 13 amino acids. The CDR3: CATSPLANYGYTF. The CDR3 nucleotides are TGTGCCACGAGCCCTTTAGCTAACTATGGCTACACCTTC.

The chain employs TRBV6-6 and TRBJ1-3; D ambiguous. This CDR3 region has 16 residues. Germline V lookup: CDR1 MNHNY, CDR2 SVGAGI (reference sequence). With 0 bases removed from V and 0 bases from J, the gap between germline ends came to 9 bases. The CDR3 DNA sequence: TGTGCCAGCAGTTACTCATCACCCAACTCTGGAAACACCATATATTTT. It encodes CASSYSSPNSGNTIYF.

J is TRBJ1-2 and V is TRBV7-6, with TRBD1 matching over 7 bases. Germline assignment: CDR1 SGHVS and CDR2 FNYEAQ. The CDR3 contains 14 residues. The V and J ends lost 5 bases and 4 bases, in that order; junction bases with no gene match: 7. CDR3 loop: CASSADRTPYGYTF. DNA for the CDR3: TGTGCCAGCAGCGCGGACAGGACCCCCTATGGCTACACCTTC.

The V and J genes are TRBV6-6 and TRBJ1-1, with 9 bases identical to TRBD1. The CDR3 is 12 residues long. V shed 7 bases and J 6 bases; nucleotides not matched to a gene: 3. The V gene's germline CDR1 is MNHNY and CDR2 SVGAGI (reference sequence). Here the CDR3 reads CASMGQGPEAFF. As DNA, the CDR3 is TGTGCCAGCATGGGACAGGGACCTGAAGCTTTCTTT.

This chain links TRBV11-2 with TRBJ1-3; D is uncertain. The CDR3 extends over 15 amino acids. Trimming left V 5 bases short and J 0 bases short, with 11 bases between. Germline V lookup: CDR1 SGHAT, CDR2 FQNNGV. The CDR3: CASSLGPLSGNTIYF. For the CDR3, the DNA is TGTGCCAGCAGCCTAGGACCACTCTCTGGAAACACCATATATTTT.

V is TRBV19 and J is TRBJ1-3; 7 nucleotides align to TRBD1. This CDR3 comprises 16 residues. Germline CDR1 LNHDA, CDR2 SQIVND (reference sequence). V dropped 8 bases and J dropped 3; count of bases not matched to a gene: 13. The CDR3 loop reads CASSALRTGLGNTIYF. The CDR3 region has the DNA TGTGCCAGTTCTGCACTCCGGACAGGTCTTGGAAACACCATATATTTT.